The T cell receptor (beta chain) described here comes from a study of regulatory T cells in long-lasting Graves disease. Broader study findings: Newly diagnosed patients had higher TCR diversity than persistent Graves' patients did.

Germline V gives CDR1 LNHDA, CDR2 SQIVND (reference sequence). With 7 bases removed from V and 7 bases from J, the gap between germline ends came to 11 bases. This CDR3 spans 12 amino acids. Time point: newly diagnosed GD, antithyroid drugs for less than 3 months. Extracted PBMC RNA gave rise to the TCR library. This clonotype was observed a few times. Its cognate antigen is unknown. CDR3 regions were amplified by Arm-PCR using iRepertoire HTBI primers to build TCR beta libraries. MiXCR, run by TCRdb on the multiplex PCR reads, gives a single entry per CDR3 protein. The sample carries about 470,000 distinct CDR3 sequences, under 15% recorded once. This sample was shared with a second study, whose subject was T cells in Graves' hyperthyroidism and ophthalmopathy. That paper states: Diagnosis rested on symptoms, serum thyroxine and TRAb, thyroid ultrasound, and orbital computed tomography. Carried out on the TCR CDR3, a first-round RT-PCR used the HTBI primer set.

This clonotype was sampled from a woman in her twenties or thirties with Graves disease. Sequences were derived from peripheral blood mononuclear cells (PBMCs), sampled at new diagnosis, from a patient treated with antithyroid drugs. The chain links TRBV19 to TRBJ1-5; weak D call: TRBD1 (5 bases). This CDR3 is CASKQGEQPQHF. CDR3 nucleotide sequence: TGTGCCAGTAAGCAGGGCGAACAGCCCCAGCATTTT.